This TCR beta chain was captured by sequencing in a study of cytomegalovirus exposure and HLA in healthy donors (dated by TCRdb to 2017 to 2019). The study in broad terms: According to an earlier analysis of around 600 of the donors, about 170 million T cells yielded roughly 110 million unique TCR beta sequences and approximately 280 Gb of sequence data. About 310 gigabases of sequencing data and 70 million to 100 million unique TCR sequences were included in an early release covering over 600 HLA-typed donors. The study aimed to test whether signatures of past pathogen exposure could be identified by cataloging public T cell receptors. In a later genetic analysis, genome-wide SNP genotypes for about 55% of the roughly 700 donors were used, and that subset was treated as a discovery cohort. Donor age, sex, ethnicity and CMV serostatus were collected together with the repertoire data. Four to six DR-DQ haplotypes were handled as single units for association and clustering, since linkage in the cohort was strong. In an earlier analysis of several hundred of the donors, high-throughput TCR beta sequencing was used to judge whether each TCR beta V gene segment behaved as functional or pseudogenic. Across around 400 genotyped donors of the cohort, an average of about 240,000 unique TCR beta nucleotide sequences per donor were sequenced, and around 19% of those sequences were non-productive. Of the roughly 410 genotyped donors, less than 90% were placed in the genetic ancestry cluster associated with self-reported Caucasian donors. Using immunosequencing, the study profiled T cell repertoires from roughly 650 subjects and related those repertoires to cytomegalovirus serostatus. Both class I and class II loci were covered by HLA typing, at four-digit resolution. Typing coverage differed by locus: A, B, C, DRB1 and DQB1 were typed in roughly 629-630 donors, DQA1 in about 560, DPA1 in 606, and DPB1 in around 440. Rather than drawing on any new phenotypic data, the later analysis identified candidate immune exposures from TCR beta sequences and the way those sequences occurred across donors. In addition to the first cohort of roughly 700 subjects, a separate validation cohort of 120 different subjects was used. To study patterns of TCR occurrence, a later analysis re-analyzed previously published TCR beta repertoires from 700 or so donors and added high-resolution HLA genotyping. To predict cytomegalovirus infection status, the study brought together high-throughput TCR immunosequencing, statistical association of individual TCRs with disease status, and machine learning. All discovery cohort repertoires had been generated on a single sequencing platform. Here is what the overall study found, with its caveats: According to a later analysis, parvovirus B19, influenza, CMV and Epstein-Barr virus appeared linked to several top co-occurrence clusters. In a later genetic analysis, a missense DCLRE1C variant was associated with V-gene and J-gene trimming of TCR beta chains, and the association was replicated in an independent cohort. The classifier was reported to diagnose cytomegalovirus status with high specificity and sensitivity in both the original cohort and the validation cohort. The earlier analysis of approximately 540 of the donors excluded roughly 17 rarely observed V segments, including chromosome 9 orphons, because counts were too low. Correlated functional status among segregating V segments might reflect linkage disequilibrium, but an unknown experimental factor could not be ruled out. Most TCR sequences were observed very rarely across donors, whereas some public TCRs were present in many individuals. For the cohort, immune exposure information was limited to CMV serostatus. At a false discovery rate of 0.05, a later analysis linked around 15,000 TCR beta sequences to specific HLA alleles. In an earlier analysis of more than 500 of the donors, most TCR beta V segments appeared in productive rearrangements about 87% or about 30% of the time, broadly matching IMGT annotations. In vitro tests confirmed that a few of the cytomegalovirus-associated TCR beta chains recognize cytomegalovirus antigens. According to a later analysis, most CMV-associated TCR beta chains appeared to be HLA-restricted, and the HLA associations seemed to be driven largely by CMV exposure. Some IMGT-functional V segments, including TRBV6-2 and TRBV6-3, could not be told apart with the 87-base-pair reads, so those segments were excluded. Sequencing depth was assumed to be roughly uniform across donors in the presence/absence analyses, though that assumption may not hold. It was suggested by the authors that the approach could potentially be generalized to other disease states and immunological phenotypes. Strong co-occurrence of HLA alleles, especially DR and DQ, made assigning TCR associations to individual alleles difficult. The cohort was sequenced for TCR beta chains only, and without alpha or paired-chain data the features that could be detected were limited. A later analysis found that HLA-associated TCR beta chains were more clonally expanded and had lower generation probabilities than equally common non-associated chains. A further reported finding was that TCR beta sequences accurately predicted the HLA-A and HLA-B alleles for most subjects in the first cohort. Because HLA typing was unavailable for some donors at each locus, only the typed subset was used in association tests. The study gave a list of 150 to 200 TCR beta chains associated with cytomegalovirus. In a later genetic analysis, fewer N-insertions in productive TCRs were reported among donors in an Asian-associated ancestry cluster than the approximately 630-donor mean. A group of highly shared sequence variants was considered likely to be a technical artifact of the sequencing pipeline. A later analysis found that TCR association rates varied across HLA loci, with DRB1 alleles showing the most associated TCRs and HLA-C alleles the fewest.

The cohort consisted of some 730 healthy bone marrow donors. At the time of sampling, all cohort members were nominally healthy, though unrecorded immune exposures were likely present. The donor tested CMV seronegative, placing the donor among the 350 to 400 seronegative members of the cohort. Every donor gave a peripheral blood sample, and the peripheral blood mononuclear cells from that sample were used for TCR beta sequencing. The Qiagen DNeasy Blood Extraction Kit was used to extract genomic DNA from the blood cell samples. Receptor libraries were prepared by the immunoSEQ multiplex PCR assay. A mixture of 60 forward primers for TCR Vbeta segments and 13 reverse primers for TCR Jbeta segments was used in the multiplex PCR. A multiplex PCR assay on genomic DNA amplified the CDR3 region of rearranged TCR beta genes. The Illumina HiSeq System was used to sequence the amplified TCR beta libraries as 87-base-pair reads. The authors' pipeline ran thus. A later analysis counted about 76 million unique TCR beta chains across the approximately 700 repertoires, and some 11 million of these chains were shared by at least two donors. A nearest-neighbor algorithm error-corrected the raw reads and collapsed the reads into unique sequences, merging closely related sequences to remove PCR and sequencing errors. CDR3 sequences were aligned to IMGT reference sequences to assign V, D and J gene segments. Each retained sequence needed at least a six-nucleotide match to both a V gene segment and a J gene segment. A rearrangement was called productive if the CDR3 had no stop codons and remained in frame with V and J, and every other rearrangement was called non-productive. Following IMGT convention, CDR3 was defined as the stretch from the second conserved V-encoded cysteine to the conserved J-encoded phenylalanine. In an earlier analysis of roughly 610 of the donors, sequences lacking an unambiguous match to a single V gene segment were excluded. In an earlier analysis of 587 of the donors, a V segment was called functional when productive rearrangements were above 56.7%, and segregating when the standard deviation between donors exceeded 5%. A statistical classification framework was developed to diagnose cytomegalovirus status using the catalog of TCR beta chain sequences. In a later analysis, V and J genes were assigned by comparing TCR nucleotide sequences against IMGT/GENE-DB human TR gene sequences. In a later analysis, CDR3 sequences and most-parsimonious VDJ recombination scenarios were assigned using the TCRdist pipeline. In a later analysis, each TCR beta chain was defined by its CDR3 amino acid sequence together with its V-gene family, and reads without a unique V-gene family were excluded. To address suspected cross-contamination and a sequencing artifact, a later analysis removed over 500 highly shared, low-generation-probability nucleotide sequences. For each public chain, a later analysis derived a clonal expansion index from normalized ranks of inferred template counts within each repertoire. Generation probabilities in a later analysis came from a VDJ recombination model fitted to out-of-frame rearrangements, and those results were checked against IGoR. Hypergeometric tests were used in a later analysis to score TCR-TCR, TCR-HLA and TCR-CMV co-occurrence, with a repertoire-size bias correction applied to the TCR pairs. In a later analysis, false discovery rates were estimated by permuting HLA or CMV assignments 20 times. In a later analysis, co-occurring TCRs were grouped using DBSCAN, and TCRdist sequence similarity was added for clustering within HLA-allele-positive subsets. Co-occurrence clustering excluded repertoires with fewer than 30,000 or more than 120,000 public chains, plus five with anomalous nucleotide sharing. The table was pulled from immuneACCESS by TCRdb, which kept in-frame rearrangements only. Such tables lose some clones; where checked, under half of the loss comes from unresolved V genes, and the rest has no known cause. V, J and clone size are taken as reported in that table, and D and trimming were inferred from the DNA itself. The sample contains 120,000 to 150,000 clones, around 10% of them found a single time. The ten biggest clones cover less than 2% of the sample.

Concerning this clone: Its target antigen remains unknown. No base quality values were provided; no much bigger clone lies one nucleotide off.

The germline V gene (reference sequence) provides CDR1 MNHEY and CDR2 SMNVEV. Between the V and J ends, shortened by 5 bases and 5 bases respectively, the junction contains 15 bases. CDR3 length: 14 amino acids, cysteine to phenylalanine. The kept DNA is CDR3 alone, 42 bases in frame from the first base. Sequenced: PBMCs. This TCR was recovered from a male donor in good health and CMV-seronegative. The sequence links TRBV27 to TRBJ1-2; TRBD1 could be the D gene, as 6 bases match. The nucleotide sequence reads TGTGCCAGCAGTGGGTCGGCAGGGGCGTATGGCTACACCTTC. It is translated as CASSGSAGAYGYTF.